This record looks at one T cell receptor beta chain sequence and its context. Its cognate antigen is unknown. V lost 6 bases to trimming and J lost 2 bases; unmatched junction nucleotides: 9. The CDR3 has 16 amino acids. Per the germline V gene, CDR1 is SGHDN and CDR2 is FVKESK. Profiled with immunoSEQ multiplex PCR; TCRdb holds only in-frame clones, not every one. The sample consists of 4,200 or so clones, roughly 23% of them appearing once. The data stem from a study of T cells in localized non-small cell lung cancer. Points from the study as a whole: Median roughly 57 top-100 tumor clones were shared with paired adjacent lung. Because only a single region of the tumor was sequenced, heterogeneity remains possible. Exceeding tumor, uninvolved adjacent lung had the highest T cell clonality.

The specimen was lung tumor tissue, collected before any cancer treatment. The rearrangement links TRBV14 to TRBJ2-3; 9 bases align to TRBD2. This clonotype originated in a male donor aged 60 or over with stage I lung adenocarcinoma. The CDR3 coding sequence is TGTGCCAGCAGTCCTCTCATAGCGGGGGCCACAGATACGCAGTATTTT. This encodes CASSPLIAGATDTQYF.